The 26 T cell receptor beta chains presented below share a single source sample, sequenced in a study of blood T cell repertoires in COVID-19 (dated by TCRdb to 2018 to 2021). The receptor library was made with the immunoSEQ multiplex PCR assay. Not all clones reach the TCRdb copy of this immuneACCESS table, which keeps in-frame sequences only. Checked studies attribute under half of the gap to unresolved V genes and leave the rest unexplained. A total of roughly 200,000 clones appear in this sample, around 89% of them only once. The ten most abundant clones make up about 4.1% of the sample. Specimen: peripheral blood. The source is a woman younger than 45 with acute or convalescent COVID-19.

As DNA, the CDR3 is TGTGCCAGCAGCCAAGACCGGAACACTGAAGCTTTCTTT. Protein product: CASSQDRNTEAFF. The chain carries TRBV4-2 and TRBJ1-1; no clear D gene. The germline V and J ends were trimmed by 0 bases and 1 base, with 3 bases remaining between them. The germline CDR1 and CDR2 sequences are LGHNA and YNFKEQ. CDR3 size: 13 residues.

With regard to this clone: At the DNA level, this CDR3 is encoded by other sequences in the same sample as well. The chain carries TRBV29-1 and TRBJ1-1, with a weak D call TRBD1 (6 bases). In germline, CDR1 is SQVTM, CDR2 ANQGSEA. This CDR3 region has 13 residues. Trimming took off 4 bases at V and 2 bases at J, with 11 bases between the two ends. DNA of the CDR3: TGCAGCGTTGTTCGGGGGGCTAACACTGAAGCTTTCTTT. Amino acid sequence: CSVVRGANTEAFF.

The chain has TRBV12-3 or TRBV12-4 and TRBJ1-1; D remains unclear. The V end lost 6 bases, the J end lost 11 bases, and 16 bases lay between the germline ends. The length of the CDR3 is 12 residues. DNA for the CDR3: TGTGCCAGCAGACTAAGCGGGTTAATGGCTTTCTTT. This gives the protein CASRLSGLMAFF.

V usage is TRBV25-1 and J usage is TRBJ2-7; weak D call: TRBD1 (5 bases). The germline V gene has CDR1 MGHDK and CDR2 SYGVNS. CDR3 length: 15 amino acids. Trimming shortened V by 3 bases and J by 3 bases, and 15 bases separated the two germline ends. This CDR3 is CASSDKTQGVYEQYF. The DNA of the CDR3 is TGTGCCAGCAGTGACAAGACTCAAGGGGTCTACGAGCAGTACTTC.

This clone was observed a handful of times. CDR3 residues: CASSSTGWGSPLHF. The CDR3 DNA sequence: TGTGCCAGCAGTTCGACAGGGTGGGGTTCACCCCTCCACTTT. V gene TRBV2 combines with J gene TRBJ1-6; 7 positions agree with TRBD1. The germline V gene encodes CDR1 SNHLY and CDR2 FYNNEI. CDR3 length: 14 amino acids. Losses at the gene ends were 5 bases for V and 9 bases for J; bases not matched to a gene: 7.

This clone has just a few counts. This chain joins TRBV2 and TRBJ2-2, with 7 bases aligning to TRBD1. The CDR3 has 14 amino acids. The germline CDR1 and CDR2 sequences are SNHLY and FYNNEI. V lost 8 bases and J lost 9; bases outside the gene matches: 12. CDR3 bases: TGTGCCAGCCGGGCAACGACAGGGAGATGGGAGCTGTTTTTT. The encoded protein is CASRATTGRWELFF.

CDR3 protein: CASTPGTANSPLHF. CDR3 nucleotides: TGTGCCAGCACCCCTGGGACAGCTAATTCACCCCTCCACTTT. The rearrangement joins TRBV9 to TRBJ1-6, with 7 bases that match TRBD1. The J segment lost 6 bases and the V segment lost 6 bases, leaving 6 bases of the junction unmatched. The CDR3 extends over 14 amino acids. Germline V gene sequence: CDR1 SGDLS, CDR2 YYNGEE.

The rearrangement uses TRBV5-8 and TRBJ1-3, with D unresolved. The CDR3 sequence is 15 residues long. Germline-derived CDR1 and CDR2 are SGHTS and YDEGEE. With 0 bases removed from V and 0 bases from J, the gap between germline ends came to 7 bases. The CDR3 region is CASSLEPLSGNTIYF. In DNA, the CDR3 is TGTGCCAGCAGCTTGGAGCCGCTCTCTGGAAACACCATATATTTT. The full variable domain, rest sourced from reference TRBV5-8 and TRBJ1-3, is EAGVTQSPTHLIKTRGQQATLRCSPISGHTSVYWYQQALGLGLQFLLWYDEGEERNRGNFPPRFSGRQFPNYSSELNVNALELEDSALYLCASSLEPLSGNTIYFGEGSWLTVV.

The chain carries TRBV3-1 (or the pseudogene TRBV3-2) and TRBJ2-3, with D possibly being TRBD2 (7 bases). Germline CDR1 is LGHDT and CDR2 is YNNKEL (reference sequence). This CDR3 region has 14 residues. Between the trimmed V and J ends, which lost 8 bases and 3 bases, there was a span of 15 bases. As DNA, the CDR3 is TGTGCCAGCGCCCCCGGGGGGCCGACAGATACGCAGTATTTT. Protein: CASAPGGPTDTQYF.

The CDR3 reads CASSGRVSDTQYF. CDR3 in DNA: TGTGCCAGCAGCGGGAGGGTTTCGGATACGCAGTATTTT. The rearrangement joins TRBV28 to TRBJ2-3; 8 bases match TRBD2. Trimming took 6 bases from V and 6 from J; bases not matched to a gene: 5. The CDR3 totals 13 residues. From germline, CDR1 is MDHEN and CDR2 SYDVKM.

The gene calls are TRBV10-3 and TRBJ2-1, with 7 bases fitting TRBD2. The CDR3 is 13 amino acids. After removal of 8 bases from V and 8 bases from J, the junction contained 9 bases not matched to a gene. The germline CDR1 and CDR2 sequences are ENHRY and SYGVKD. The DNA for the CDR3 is TGTGCCATCGGGGGGGTGAGGAACGATGAGCAGTTCTTC. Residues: CAIGGVRNDEQFF.

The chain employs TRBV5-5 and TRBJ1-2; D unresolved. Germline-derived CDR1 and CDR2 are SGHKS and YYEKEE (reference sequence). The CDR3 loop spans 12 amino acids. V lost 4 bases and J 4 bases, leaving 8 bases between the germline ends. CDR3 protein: CASSLRSYGYTF. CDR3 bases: TGTGCCAGCAGCCTCAGGTCCTATGGCTACACCTTC.

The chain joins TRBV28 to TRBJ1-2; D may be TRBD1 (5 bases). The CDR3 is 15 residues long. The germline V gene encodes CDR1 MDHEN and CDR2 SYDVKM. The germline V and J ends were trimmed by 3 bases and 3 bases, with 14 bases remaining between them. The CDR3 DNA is TGTGCCAGCAGTTTGCTGGGACTCCCCGACTATGGCTACACCTTC. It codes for CASSLLGLPDYGYTF.

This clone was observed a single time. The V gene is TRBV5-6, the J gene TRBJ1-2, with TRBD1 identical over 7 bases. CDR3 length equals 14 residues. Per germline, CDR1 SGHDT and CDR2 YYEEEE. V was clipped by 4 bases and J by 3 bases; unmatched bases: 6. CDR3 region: CASSGRQGYYGYTF. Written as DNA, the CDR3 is TGTGCCAGCAGCGGACGACAGGGATACTATGGCTACACCTTC.

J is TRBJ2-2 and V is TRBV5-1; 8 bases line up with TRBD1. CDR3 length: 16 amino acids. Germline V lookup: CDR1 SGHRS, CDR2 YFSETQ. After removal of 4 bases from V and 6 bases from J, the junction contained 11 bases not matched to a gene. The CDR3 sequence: CASSLNGDRSAGELFF. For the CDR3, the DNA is TGCGCCAGCAGCCTGAATGGGGACAGGTCTGCCGGGGAGCTGTTTTTT.

The CDR3 protein is CASSSTGGRGTQYF. CDR3 nucleotide sequence: TGTGCCAGCAGTTCCACAGGGGGCAGGGGGACCCAGTACTTC. The chain carries TRBV6-5 and TRBJ2-5; 9 bases match TRBD1. Germline V gene lookup returns CDR1 MNHEY and CDR2 SVGAGI. The CDR3 runs to 14 residues. The V gene end was trimmed by 4 bases and the J gene end by 7 bases; junction bases not matched to a gene: 7.

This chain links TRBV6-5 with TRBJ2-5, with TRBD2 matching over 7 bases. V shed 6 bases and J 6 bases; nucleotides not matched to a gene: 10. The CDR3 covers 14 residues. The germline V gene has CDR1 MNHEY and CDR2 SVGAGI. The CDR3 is CASRMGGSRQTQYF. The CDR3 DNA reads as TGTGCCAGCAGGATGGGGGGGTCCAGGCAGACCCAGTACTTC.

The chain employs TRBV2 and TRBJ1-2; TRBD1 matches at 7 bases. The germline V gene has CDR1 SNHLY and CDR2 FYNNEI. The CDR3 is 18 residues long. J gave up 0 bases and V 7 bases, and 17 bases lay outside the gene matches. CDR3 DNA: TGTGCCAGCACCGGACCGGGGACAGCCAGCGAGGCTAACTATGGCTACACCTTC. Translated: CASTGPGTASEANYGYTF.

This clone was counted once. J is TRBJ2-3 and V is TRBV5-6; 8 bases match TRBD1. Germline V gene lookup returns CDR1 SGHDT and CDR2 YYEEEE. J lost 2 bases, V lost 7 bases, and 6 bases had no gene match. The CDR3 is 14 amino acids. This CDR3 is CASQQGADTDTQYF. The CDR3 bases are TGTGCCAGCCAGCAGGGGGCAGACACAGATACGCAGTATTTT.

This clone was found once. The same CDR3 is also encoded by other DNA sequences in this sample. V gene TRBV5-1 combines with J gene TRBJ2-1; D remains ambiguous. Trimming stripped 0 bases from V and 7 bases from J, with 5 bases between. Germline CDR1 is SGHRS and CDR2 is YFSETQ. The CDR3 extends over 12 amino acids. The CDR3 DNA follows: TGCGCCAGCAGCTTGGCCGGTAATGAGCAGTTCTTC. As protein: CASSLAGNEQFF.

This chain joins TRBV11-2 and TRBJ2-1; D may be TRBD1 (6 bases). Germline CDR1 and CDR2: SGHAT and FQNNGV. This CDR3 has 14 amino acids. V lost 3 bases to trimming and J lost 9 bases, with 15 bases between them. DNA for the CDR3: TGTGCCAGCAGCTTCGCCGCAGGGGCAGGTGAGCAGTTCTTC. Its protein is CASSFAAGAGEQFF.

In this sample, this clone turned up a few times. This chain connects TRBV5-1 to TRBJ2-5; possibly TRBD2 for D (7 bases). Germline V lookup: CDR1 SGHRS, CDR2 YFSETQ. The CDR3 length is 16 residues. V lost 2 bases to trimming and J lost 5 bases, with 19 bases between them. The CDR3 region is CASSFPTGGSSETQYF. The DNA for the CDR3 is TGCGCCAGCAGCTTCCCTACGGGGGGCTCGTCGGAGACCCAGTACTTC.

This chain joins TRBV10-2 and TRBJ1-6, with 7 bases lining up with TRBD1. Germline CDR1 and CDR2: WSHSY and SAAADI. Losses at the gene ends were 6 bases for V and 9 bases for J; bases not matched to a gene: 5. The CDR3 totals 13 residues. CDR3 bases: TGCGCCAGCAGGATGACAGGGACTTCACCCCTCCACTTT. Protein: CASRMTGTSPLHF.

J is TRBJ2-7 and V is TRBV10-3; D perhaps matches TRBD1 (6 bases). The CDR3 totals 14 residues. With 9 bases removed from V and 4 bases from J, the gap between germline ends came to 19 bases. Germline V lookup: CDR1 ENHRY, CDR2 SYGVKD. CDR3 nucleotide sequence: TGTGCCATTACGTCCCGGGGACACATATACGAGCAGTACTTC. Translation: CAITSRGHIYEQYF.

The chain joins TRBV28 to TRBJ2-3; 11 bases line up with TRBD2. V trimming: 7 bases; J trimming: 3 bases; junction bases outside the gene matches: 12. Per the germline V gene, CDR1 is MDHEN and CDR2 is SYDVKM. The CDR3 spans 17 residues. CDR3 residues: CASTFSGRAFKTDTQYF. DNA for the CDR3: TGTGCCAGCACCTTTAGCGGGAGGGCCTTTAAAACAGATACGCAGTATTTT.

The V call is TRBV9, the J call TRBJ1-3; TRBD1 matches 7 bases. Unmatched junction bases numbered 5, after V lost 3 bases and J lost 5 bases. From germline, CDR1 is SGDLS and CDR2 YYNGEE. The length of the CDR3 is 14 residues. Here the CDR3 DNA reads TGTGCCAGCAGCGGGGACAGTCGCCGAAACACCATATATTTT. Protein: CASSGDSRRNTIYF.